The entry below describes one T cell receptor beta chain. This clonotype was counted a few times. Which antigen it targets is not known. No qualities accompany the bases; no much larger clone lies one base away. The CDR3 runs 16 amino acids, cysteine and phenylalanine included. The read is trimmed to its CDR3 DNA, 48 bases read in frame from base 1. CDR1 and CDR2, looked up from the germline V gene (reference sequence), are WNHNN and SYGVQD. V is trimmed back by 2 bases and J by 5 bases, and the junction contains 6 bases that no gene match accounts for. The sample belongs to a study of T-cell memory formation after mild COVID-19 (dated by TCRdb to the early 2020s). Looking at the study overall: Most TCR sequence clusters were specific to one of the two donors. Two young, previously healthy adult volunteers, one female and one male, were included in the cohort. T-cell clones expanding and contracting after mild COVID-19 in a couple of donors were tracked by longitudinal TCRalpha and TCRbeta repertoire sequencing. The paper as a whole reports these results and caveats: Only two mild cases were covered by the study, and larger cohorts that include severe cases with pre-infection samples were considered necessary. Contracting CD4+ clones were found mainly in CM and EM memory subsets, while CD8+ clones were enriched in EMRA. Balanced CD4/CD8 phenotypes were observed for clones contracting from day 15 to 85, whereas a bias towards CD4+ was observed for a second wave of clones expanding from day 15 to 37. The second-wave clones that peaked on day 37 were not confirmed to be SARS-CoV-2 specific. The detection of some responding clones in pre-infection memory suggests that pre-existing cross-reactive memory T cells joined the SARS-CoV-2 response.

Ficoll-Paque density gradient centrifugation was the method used to isolate PBMCs. The sample was run on an Illumina NovaSeq 6000. Using 5'RACE with constant-segment primers, TCRalpha and TCRbeta cDNA libraries were constructed, with sample barcodes and unique molecular identifiers added in the process. Trizol reagent was used to extract RNA from every sample. Libraries were amplified in two PCR steps, with a second sample barcode and Illumina TruSeq adapters added in the second step. Libraries were sequenced on an Illumina NovaSeq with 2 x 150 bp paired-end reads. The study's own analysis went as follows. Reads were demultiplexed and collapsed into UMI-guided consensus sequences with migec v1.2.7. With mixcr v2.1.11, UMI consensuses were aligned to TRA and TRB V and J templates and assembled into clonotypes. A clonotype was counted as expanded or contracted only if both edgeR and NoisET called the change significant, with noise models trained on biological replicates. For edgeR calls, a false discovery rate-adjusted p below 0.01 and a log2 fold-change threshold of 1 were applied. As an exploratory analysis of dynamics, max-normalized trajectories of the 1000 most abundant clonotypes were examined with PCA combined with hierarchical clustering. Separately sequenced CD4+ and CD8+ repertoires were used to assign the CD4 or CD8 phenotype of responding clones. TCRdb ran its own pipeline on the public reads, namely fastp trimming at Q25 and MiXCR clone calling, and kept in-frame beta chains. Merged by CDR3 protein, the rows form single entries marked with the most common genes and DNA. V and J calls and clone size were set by TCRdb, not the authors. The sample includes about 110,000 distinct CDR3 sequences, with about 15% observed a single time. The ten largest clones add up to 35% to 40% of the sample.

The source material was PBMCs or a T cell subset sorted from them (not recorded which). The receptor was derived from a man between 18 and 29 years old who had mild COVID-19 (a few samples of this study predate the infection). The sample titles of this study are shuffled in the database, so cell type and time point are left out; the donor was told from shared clones. Here the chain combines TRBV10-1 and TRBJ2-2, with 9 middle bases fitting TRBD2. DNA sequence: TGCGCCAGCAGTGAGGCGGGAGGGGAAAAGACCGGGGAGCTGTTTTTT. Its protein reads: CASSEAGGEKTGELFF.